This TCR beta chain was recorded in a study of vaccination effects on CD4 cells after COVID-19. Study background: The participants, recipients of two vaccine doses, got either BNT162b2 or mRNA-1273. General observations from the study: By a late point after vaccination, infection- and vaccine-induced clones had shrunk markedly through clonal contraction.

ViraFEST expansion of antigen-specific CD4+ T cells with viral peptide pools preceded sequencing. Cells that had been cultured for roughly eleven days were the source of isolated CD4+ T cells. The person had a PCR-confirmed SARS-CoV-2 infection during March to December 2020. Some 2 million PBMC were placed in each well, which was supplemented with 10 IU/ml IL-2 and approximately 10 ug/ml peptides. Cultures had half their medium replaced with IL-2 medium on days 3 and 7. With respect to this clone: The antigen remains unidentified.

Method: immunoSEQ multiplex PCR; TCRdb's copy keeps in-frame clones and lacks some. Of 20,000 to 25,000 clones in the sample, about 80% are singletons; the top ten hold around 40%. The clonotype originates from a human donor who had a prior SARS-CoV-2 infection. The sequencing here drew on CD4+ T cells from PBMCs cultured with a peptide pool, taken before COVID-19 vaccination.

The CDR3 region is CASSQGHTLAGGSETQYF. The CDR3 DNA sequence: TGTGCCAGCAGCCAAGGACACACGCTAGCGGGAGGATCAGAGACCCAGTACTTC. V and J are TRBV14 and TRBJ2-5, with 11 bases aligning to TRBD2. Germline V gene data show CDR1 as SGHDN and CDR2 as FVKESK. V was pared by 1 base and J by 4 bases, with 11 bases of the junction left unmatched. The CDR3 spans 18 residues.